A single sample gave rise to the 30 T cell receptor beta chains below, sequenced in a study of response to subunit inactivated influenza vaccine. A single record per CDR3 protein comes from TCRdb applying MiXCR to the RT-PCR reads. In the table there are roughly 170,000 distinct CDR3 sequences, about 9.3% of which are singletons. The sample in question was non-naive T cells sorted from PBMCs, obtained on the day of vaccination. These receptor sequences come from a man aged 50 or older who received an inactivated influenza vaccine.

This clonotype was detected many times. The V and J genes are TRBV18 and TRBJ2-1, with 10 bases lining up with TRBD2. Looked up from germline, CDR1 is KGHSH and CDR2 is LQKENI. The CDR3 contains 17 residues. V lost 3 bases to trimming and J lost 5 bases; unmatched junction nucleotides: 10. The CDR3 coding sequence is TGTGCCAGCTCACCGCCTAGCGGGAGCTCCCGTAACAATGAGCAGTTCTTC. This translates into CASSPPSGSSRNNEQFF.

This clonotype was detected only a few times. The chain links TRBV3-1 to TRBJ2-3; D is possibly TRBD2 (6 bases). The V gene lost 1 base and the J gene lost 1 base, with 12 bases spanning the gap. Germline V gene data show CDR1 as LGHDT and CDR2 as YNNKEL (reference sequence). The CDR3 has 16 amino acids. CDR3 nucleotides: TGTGCCAGCAGCCAAGTATTCGGGGGAGGCACAGATACGCAGTATTTT. Translated: CASSQVFGGGTDTQYF.

There are a few counts of this clonotype. The rearrangement links TRBV5-6 to TRBJ2-7, with 15 bases lining up with TRBD2. The CDR3 extends over 16 amino acids. J lost 3 bases, V lost 4 bases, and 5 bases had no gene match. Germline V gene data show CDR1 as SGHDT and CDR2 as YYEEEE. This CDR3 is CASSRQGLAGGYEQYF. CDR3 sequence (DNA): TGTGCCAGCAGCCGACAGGGACTAGCGGGGGGCTACGAGCAGTACTTC.

This clonotype was found a few times. The chain recombines TRBV2 with TRBJ2-6; TRBD1 aligns across 8 bases. Looked up from germline, CDR1 is SNHLY and CDR2 is FYNNEI. The length of the CDR3 is 19 residues. Trimming cost V 5 bases and J 2 bases; bases outside gene matches: 14. The CDR3 nucleotides read TGTGCCAGCAGTTTACGCCGCAGGGGGCTATCTACTGGGGCCAACGTCCTGACTTTC. Its protein is CASSLRRRGLSTGANVLTF.

V usage is TRBV4-3 and J usage is TRBJ1-6, with D unresolved. Between the trimmed V and J ends, which lost 1 base and 2 bases, there was a span of 6 bases. The length of the CDR3 is 15 residues. Germline V lookup: CDR1 LGHNA, CDR2 YSLEER. Written as DNA, the CDR3 is TGCGCCAGCAGCCAAGTGTACACCTATAATTCACCCCTCCACTTT. Encoded protein: CASSQVYTYNSPLHF.

This clonotype showed up just a few times. CDR3 bases: TGTGCCAGCAGCTTCGGGGGACAGGGTGCTAATGAAAAACTGTTTTTT. It is translated as CASSFGGQGANEKLFF. V is TRBV7-2 and J is TRBJ1-4; 9 nucleotides match TRBD1. V lost 3 bases to trimming and J lost 3 bases; unmatched junction nucleotides: 5. This CDR3 is built from 16 residues. Germline V gene sequence: CDR1 SGHTA, CDR2 FQGNSA.

J is TRBJ2-3 and V is TRBV19; D perhaps matches TRBD2 (6 bases). The germline CDR1 and CDR2 sequences are LNHDA and SQIVND (reference sequence). The V end lost 5 bases, the J end lost 7 bases, and 13 bases lay between the germline ends. The CDR3 is made up of 13 amino acids. The CDR3 DNA sequence: TGTGCCAGTAGTCCCCCGGGAGAAAATACGCAGTATTTT. Translating gives CASSPPGENTQYF.

This clonotype was observed a handful of times. The chain has TRBV28 and TRBJ2-7; unclear D gene. This CDR3 is built from 12 residues. Germline V gene lookup returns CDR1 MDHEN and CDR2 SYDVKM. V gave up 6 bases and J gave up 4 bases, with 10 bases separating them. CDR3 nucleotide sequence: TGTGCCAGCAGGACCTCGGGTTACGAGCAGTACTTC. Protein sequence: CASRTSGYEQYF.

This clonotype is classed as medium-sized (0.01 to 0.1%). The chain combines TRBV20-1 with TRBJ1-2; the D is unclear. CDR3 size: 12 residues. Germline values: CDR1 DFQATT, CDR2 SNEGSKA (reference sequence). Deletions cut 3 bases from V and 2 bases from J, with 7 bases between. The CDR3 nucleotides are TGCAGTGCTAGTCGTGGGAACTATGGCTACACCTTC. Protein: CSASRGNYGYTF.

The chain joins TRBV25-1 to TRBJ2-1; 9 nucleotides match TRBD2. Germline V gives CDR1 MGHDK, CDR2 SYGVNS. There are 13 residues in the CDR3. J lost 4 bases, V lost 7 bases, and 2 bases had no gene match. The CDR3 protein is CASTGLAYNEQFF. CDR3 DNA sequence: TGTGCCAGCACGGGACTAGCTTACAATGAGCAGTTCTTC. Using reference TRBV25-1 and TRBJ2-1 for the parts outside the CDR3, the full variable domain is EADIYQTPRYLVIGTGKKITLECSQTMGHDKMYWYQQDPGMELHLIHYSYGVNSTEKGDLSSESTVSRIRTEHFPLTLESARPSHTSQYLCASTGLAYNEQFFGPGTRLTVL.

The rearrangement joins TRBV11-2 to TRBJ2-5; D tentatively reads TRBD1 or TRBD2 (5 bases each). CDR1 is SGHAT, CDR2 FQNNGV, per germline. This CDR3 contains 15 residues. The ends were cut back, 1 base at V and 3 bases at J, with 12 bases in the middle. CDR3 sequence (DNA): TGTGCCAGCAGCTTAGTACCGCTGGGGGAAGAGACCCAGTACTTC. It codes for CASSLVPLGEETQYF.

CDR3 in DNA: TGTGCCAGCAGTCCGCCGGGACAGGGTAATCGAAATACGCAGTATTTT. This encodes CASSPPGQGNRNTQYF. The J gene is TRBJ2-3, the V gene TRBV12-3 or TRBV12-4, with 9 bases matching TRBD1. The CDR3 extends over 16 amino acids. J lost 7 bases, V lost 5 bases, and 13 bases had no gene match.

At least ten counts were recorded for this clonotype. This chain joins TRBV20-1 and TRBJ2-5; 10 positions match TRBD2. This CDR3 is 15 amino acids long. Germline V gene data show CDR1 as DFQATT and CDR2 as SNEGSKA (reference sequence). Trimming cost V 6 bases and J 6 bases; bases outside gene matches: 13. The CDR3 protein is CSARAGGTTRKTQYF. The CDR3 region has the DNA TGCAGTGCCCGAGCGGGGGGGACAACTAGGAAGACCCAGTACTTC.

This clonotype has only a few counts. The chain uses TRBV9 and TRBJ2-1; 12 bases match TRBD2. From germline, CDR1 is SGDLS and CDR2 YYNGEE. This CDR3 has 17 residues. The V segment lost 0 bases and the J segment 12 bases; nucleotides outside the gene matches: 13. CDR3 nucleotide sequence: TGTGCCAGCAGCGTAGGCCCCGGACTAGCGGGGTACCGGGGGCAGTTCTTC. It is translated as CASSVGPGLAGYRGQFF.

This clonotype appeared a few times. The chain combines TRBV6-2 or TRBV6-3 with TRBJ2-7; a possible D gene is TRBD2 (6 bases). Germline V gene sequence: CDR1 MNHEY, CDR2 SVGEGT. The CDR3 is 14 residues long. V shed 4 bases and J shed 7 bases, with 17 bases lying between them. The CDR3 here is CASSFPRGLGEQYF. The CDR3 DNA sequence: TGTGCCAGCAGTTTCCCCCGGGGGTTGGGGGAGCAGTACTTC.

The gene calls are TRBV7-9 and TRBJ1-4, with D possibly TRBD1 on 6 matching bases. Germline CDR1 is SEHNR and CDR2 is FQNEAQ (reference sequence). V lost 4 bases, J lost 1 base, and 13 bases lay in between. This CDR3 has 16 amino acids. CDR3 region: CASSSGVLLTNEKLFF. CDR3 in DNA: TGTGCCAGCAGCTCAGGGGTGCTCCTAACTAATGAAAAACTGTTTTTT.

A few counts support this clonotype. The chain uses TRBV6-5 and TRBJ1-5; D is perhaps TRBD1 (6 bases). The CDR3 has 12 residues. V gave up 9 bases and J gave up 2 bases, with 8 bases separating them. Germline values: CDR1 MNHEY, CDR2 SVGAGI. This CDR3 is CASRTGNQPQHF. The CDR3 region has the DNA TGTGCCAGTCGGACAGGCAATCAGCCCCAGCATTTT.

At least ten counts were recorded for this clonotype. CDR3 nucleotides: TGTGCCAGCAGCTTAGGCTCTAGCGGGAGAGTGTACGAGCAGTACTTC. It translates to CASSLGSSGRVYEQYF. The V and J genes are TRBV7-6 and TRBJ2-7, with 10 nucleotides matching TRBD2. From germline, CDR1 is SGHVS and CDR2 FNYEAQ. The CDR3 consists of 16 residues. Trimming removed 1 base from V and 4 bases from J; junction bases left unmatched: 7. The full variable domain, completed using reference TRBV7-6 and TRBJ2-7, is GAGVSQSPRYKVTKRGQDVALRCDPISGHVSLYWYRQALGQGPEFLTYFNYEAQQDKSGLPNDRFSAERPEGSISTLTIQRTEQRDSAMYRCASSLGSSGRVYEQYFGPGTRLTVT.

This clonotype was seen only a few times. This chain connects TRBV12-3 or TRBV12-4 to TRBJ1-2, with D unclear. The CDR3 length is 13 residues. Trimming stripped 6 bases from V and 6 bases from J, with 14 bases between. CDR3 DNA sequence: TGTGCCAGCAGCCCTGGGCCAGGCGATGGCTACACCTTC. This codes for CASSPGPGDGYTF.

The V gene is TRBV7-9, the J gene TRBJ2-2, with 11 positions matching TRBD2. Trimming removed 1 base from V and 4 bases from J; junction bases left unmatched: 5. The CDR3 spans 17 residues. Germline V gives CDR1 SEHNR, CDR2 FQNEAQ (reference sequence). The CDR3 DNA reads TGTGCCAGCAGCTTAGTACTAGCGGGAGCTATCACCGGGGAGCTGTTTTTT. Translation gives CASSLVLAGAITGELFF.

The chain links TRBV7-6 to TRBJ2-2; D possibly corresponds to TRBD2 (5 bases). The CDR3 length is 17 residues. V lost 4 bases, J lost 4 bases, and 19 bases lay in between. Germline CDR1 SGHVS, CDR2 FNYEAQ. CDR3: CASSSRATTSFTGELFF. As DNA, the CDR3 is TGTGCCAGCAGCTCCCGGGCCACTACTAGTTTCACCGGGGAGCTGTTTTTT.

The rearrangement uses TRBV29-1 and TRBJ2-1; 8 nucleotides align to TRBD2. Germline loops: CDR1 SQVTM, CDR2 ANQGSEA. The V gene end was trimmed by 4 bases and the J gene end by 4 bases; junction bases not matched to a gene: 3. This CDR3 region has 13 residues. CDR3 residues: CSVVPSGYNEQFF. In DNA, the CDR3 is TGCAGCGTTGTGCCTAGCGGGTACAATGAGCAGTTCTTC.

A few counts support this clonotype. The chain joins TRBV5-1 to TRBJ1-5; D gene ambiguous. Per germline, CDR1 SGHRS and CDR2 YFSETQ. This CDR3 is 13 amino acids long. V was cut by 4 bases and J by 4 bases, with 9 bases left in between. CDR3 sequence: CASSPAGNQPQHF. Written as DNA, the CDR3 is TGCGCCAGCAGCCCGGCGGGGAATCAGCCCCAGCATTTT.

As for this clonotype: The junction departs from germline at one end; a sequencing error may be responsible. The V gene is TRBV30, the J gene TRBJ1-1; the D is unclear. The CDR3 is 14 residues long. Per germline, CDR1 GTSNPN and CDR2 SVGIG (reference sequence). CDR3 coding DNA: TGTGCCTGGAGTAGGCCGGGGAGGAACACTGTAGCTTTCTTT. This codes for CAWSRPGRNTVAFF.

This clonotype was seen a few times. The chain links TRBV5-6 to TRBJ2-5; unclear D gene. The CDR3 is 13 amino acids. V was pared by 4 bases and J by 2 bases, with 9 bases between. The germline CDR1 and CDR2 sequences are SGHDT and YYEEEE. For the CDR3, the DNA is TGTGCCAGCAGCACCTACACGCAAGAGACCCAGTACTTC. Translated, it gives CASSTYTQETQYF.

The chain links TRBV20-1 to TRBJ2-3; no clear D gene. The CDR3 has 15 residues. Germline assignment: CDR1 DFQATT and CDR2 SNEGSKA (reference sequence). V was trimmed by 2 bases and J by 6 bases, leaving 18 bases between them. Here the CDR3 DNA reads TGCAGTGCTAGAACACCTCAGGCGTCCCGGGATACGCAGTATTTT. Residues: CSARTPQASRDTQYF.

This clonotype showed up just a few times. V usage is TRBV19 and J usage is TRBJ2-2, with a tentative D call TRBD2 (6 bases). Trimming removed 6 bases at V and 7 bases at J, with 18 bases between. Per the germline V gene, CDR1 is LNHDA and CDR2 is SQIVND (reference sequence). The CDR3 extends over 15 amino acids. The CDR3: CASSAGTGTGGELFF. CDR3 nucleotide sequence: TGTGCCAGTAGCGCCGGGACTGGAACTGGCGGGGAGCTGTTTTTT.

This clonotype occurred many times. The genes are TRBV6-1 and TRBJ1-2; maybe TRBD1 (6 bases). V lost 4 bases, J lost 8 bases, and 14 bases lay in between. The germline V gene has CDR1 MNHNS and CDR2 SASEGT. The CDR3 totals 13 residues. The CDR3 sequence is CASSARGARGYTF. The CDR3 bases are TGTGCCAGCAGTGCTCGGGGGGCAAGAGGCTACACCTTC.

The chain is built from TRBV11-1 and TRBJ2-1; possibly TRBD1 for D (6 bases). Germline-derived CDR1 and CDR2 are SGHAT and FQDESV (reference sequence). V lost 3 bases, J lost 5 bases, and 11 bases lay in between. This CDR3 region has 14 residues. CDR3 amino acids: CASSLDRLNNEQFF. CDR3 DNA sequence: TGTGCCAGCAGCTTGGACAGATTAAACAATGAGCAGTTCTTC.

The table lists this clonotype with a few counts. J is TRBJ2-5 and V is TRBV6-5; D could derive from TRBD1 or TRBD2 (6 bases each). The CDR3 is 15 amino acids. From germline, CDR1 is MNHEY and CDR2 SVGAGI. Trimming removed 2 bases from V and 8 bases from J, with 18 bases in between. CDR3 loop: CASSYPRGAVGTQYF. The CDR3 DNA sequence: TGTGCCAGCAGTTACCCGAGGGGGGCCGTGGGAACCCAGTACTTC.